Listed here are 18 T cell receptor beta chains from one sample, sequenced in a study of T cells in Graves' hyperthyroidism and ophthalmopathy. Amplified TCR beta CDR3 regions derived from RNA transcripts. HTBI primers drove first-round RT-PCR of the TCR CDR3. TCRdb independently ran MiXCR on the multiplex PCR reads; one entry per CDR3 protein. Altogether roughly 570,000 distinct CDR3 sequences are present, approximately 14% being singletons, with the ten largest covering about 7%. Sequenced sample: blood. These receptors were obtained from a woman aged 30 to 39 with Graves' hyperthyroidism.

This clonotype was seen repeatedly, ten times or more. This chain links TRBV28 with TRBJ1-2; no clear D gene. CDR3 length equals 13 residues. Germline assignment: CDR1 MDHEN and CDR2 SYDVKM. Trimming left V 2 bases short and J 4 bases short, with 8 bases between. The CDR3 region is CASSLGSSYGYTF. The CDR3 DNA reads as TGTGCCAGCAGTTTAGGCAGCAGCTATGGCTACACCTTC.

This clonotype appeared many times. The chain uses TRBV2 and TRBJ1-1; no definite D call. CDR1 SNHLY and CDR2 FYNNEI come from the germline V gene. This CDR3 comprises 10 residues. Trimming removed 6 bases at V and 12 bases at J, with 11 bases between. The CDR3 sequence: CASRADGTFF. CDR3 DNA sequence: TGTGCCAGCAGAGCGGACGGCACTTTCTTT. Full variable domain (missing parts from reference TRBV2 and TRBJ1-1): EPEVTQTPSHQVTQMGQEVILRCVPISNHLYFYWYRQILGQKVEFLVSFYNNEISEKSEIFDDQFSVERPDGSNFTLKIRSTKLEDSAMYFCASRADGTFFGQGTRLTVV.

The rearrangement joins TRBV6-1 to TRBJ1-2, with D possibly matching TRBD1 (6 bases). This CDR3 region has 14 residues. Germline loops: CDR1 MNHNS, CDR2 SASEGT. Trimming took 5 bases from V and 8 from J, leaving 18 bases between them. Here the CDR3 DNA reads TGTGCCAGCAGTACGGGACAACGACTGGGCGGCTACACCTTC. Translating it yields CASSTGQRLGGYTF.

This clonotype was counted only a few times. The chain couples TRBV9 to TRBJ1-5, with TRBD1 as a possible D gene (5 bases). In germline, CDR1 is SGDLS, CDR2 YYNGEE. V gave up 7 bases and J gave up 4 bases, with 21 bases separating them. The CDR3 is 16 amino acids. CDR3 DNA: TGTGCCAGCGGGAAGCCGGGGCAGGGAATAAATCAGCCCCAGCATTTT. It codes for CASGKPGQGINQPQHF.

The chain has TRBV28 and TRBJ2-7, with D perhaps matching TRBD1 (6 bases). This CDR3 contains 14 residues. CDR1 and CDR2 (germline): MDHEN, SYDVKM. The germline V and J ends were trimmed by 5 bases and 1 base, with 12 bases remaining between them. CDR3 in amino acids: CASSLPDSSYEQYF. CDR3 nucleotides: TGTGCCAGCAGTCTCCCGGACAGTTCCTACGAGCAGTACTTC.

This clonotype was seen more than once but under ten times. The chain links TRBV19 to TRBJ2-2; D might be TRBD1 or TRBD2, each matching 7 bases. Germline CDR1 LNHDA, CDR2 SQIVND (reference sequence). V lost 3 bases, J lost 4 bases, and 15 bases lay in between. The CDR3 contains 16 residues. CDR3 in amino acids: CASSIRQGGTTGELFF. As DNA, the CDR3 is TGTGCCAGTAGTATTAGACAGGGAGGGACCACCGGGGAGCTGTTTTTT.

The DNA of the CDR3 is TGTGCCAGCAGCCGATCAGGGCAGGTCTACAATGAGCAGTTCTTC. Its protein product is CASSRSGQVYNEQFF. The rearrangement joins TRBV6-2 or TRBV6-3 to TRBJ2-1; the D gene is possibly TRBD1 (5 bases). This CDR3 is built from 15 residues. CDR1 and CDR2 from the germline V gene are MNHEY and SVGEGT. The V gene lost 6 bases and the J gene lost 3 bases, with 15 bases spanning the gap.

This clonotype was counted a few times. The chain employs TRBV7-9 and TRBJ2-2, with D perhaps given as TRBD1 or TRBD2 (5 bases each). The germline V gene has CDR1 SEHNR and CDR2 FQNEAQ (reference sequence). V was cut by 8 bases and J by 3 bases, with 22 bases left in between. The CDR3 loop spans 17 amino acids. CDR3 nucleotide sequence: TGTGCCAGCCGAAGCCTTACGGGGCTGACGGACACCGGGGAGCTGTTTTTT. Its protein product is CASRSLTGLTDTGELFF.

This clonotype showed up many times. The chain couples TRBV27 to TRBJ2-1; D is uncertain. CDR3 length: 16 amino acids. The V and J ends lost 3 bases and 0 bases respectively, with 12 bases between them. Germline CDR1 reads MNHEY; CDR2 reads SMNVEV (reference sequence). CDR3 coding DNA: TGTGCCAGCAGTTTCTCACCTAGAAGCTCCTACAATGAGCAGTTCTTC. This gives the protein CASSFSPRSSYNEQFF.

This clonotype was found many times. The CDR3 region has the DNA TGTGCCAGCAGTTACCGGGACTGGACAGATACGCAGTATTTT. Protein: CASSYRDWTDTQYF. V usage is TRBV6-6 and J usage is TRBJ2-3; D possibly corresponds to TRBD2 (6 bases). Germline V gene data show CDR1 as MNHNY and CDR2 as SVGAGI (reference sequence). The CDR3 contains 14 residues. Trimming took off 2 bases at V and 3 bases at J, with 9 bases between the two ends.

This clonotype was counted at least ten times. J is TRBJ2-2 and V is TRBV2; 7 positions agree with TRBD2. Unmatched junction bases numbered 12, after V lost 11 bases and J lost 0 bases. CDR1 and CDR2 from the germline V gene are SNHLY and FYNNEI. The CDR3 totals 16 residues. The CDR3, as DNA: TGTGCCTCAGCCCAAGAAGCGGGAACGAACACCGGGGAGCTGTTTTTT. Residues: CASAQEAGTNTGELFF.

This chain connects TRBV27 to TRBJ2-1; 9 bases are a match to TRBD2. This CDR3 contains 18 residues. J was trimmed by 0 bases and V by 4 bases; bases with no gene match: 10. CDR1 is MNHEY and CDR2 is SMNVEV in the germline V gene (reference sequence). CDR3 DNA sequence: TGTGCCAGCAGTTCGCTAGCGGGGAGAGGGAGCTCCTACAATGAGCAGTTCTTC. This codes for CASSSLAGRGSSYNEQFF.

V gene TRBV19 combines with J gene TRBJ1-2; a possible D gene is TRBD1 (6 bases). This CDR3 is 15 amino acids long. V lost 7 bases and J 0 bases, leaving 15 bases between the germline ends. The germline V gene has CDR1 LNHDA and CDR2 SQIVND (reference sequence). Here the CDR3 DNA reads TGTGCCAGTATTTCTCGGGGGCCGGCTAACTATGGCTACACCTTC. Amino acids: CASISRGPANYGYTF.

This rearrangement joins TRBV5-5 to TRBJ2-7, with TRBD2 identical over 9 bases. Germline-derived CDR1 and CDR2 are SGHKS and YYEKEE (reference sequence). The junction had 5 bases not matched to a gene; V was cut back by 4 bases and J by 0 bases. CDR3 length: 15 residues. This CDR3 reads CASSATSGNSYEQYF. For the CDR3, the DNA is TGTGCCAGCAGCGCGACTAGCGGTAACTCCTACGAGCAGTACTTC.

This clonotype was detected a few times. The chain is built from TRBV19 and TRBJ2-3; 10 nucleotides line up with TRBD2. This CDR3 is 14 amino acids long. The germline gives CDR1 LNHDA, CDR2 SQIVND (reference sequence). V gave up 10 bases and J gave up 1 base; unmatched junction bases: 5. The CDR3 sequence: CATKTSGGTDTQYF. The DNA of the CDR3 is TGTGCCACCAAAACTAGCGGGGGCACAGATACGCAGTATTTT.

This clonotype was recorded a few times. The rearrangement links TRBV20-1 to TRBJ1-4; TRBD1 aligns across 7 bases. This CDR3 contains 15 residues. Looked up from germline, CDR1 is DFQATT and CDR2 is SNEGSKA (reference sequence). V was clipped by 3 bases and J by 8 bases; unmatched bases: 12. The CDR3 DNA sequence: TGCAGTGCTAGCCACTATCAGGGGGGTAGGGAAAAACTGTTTTTT. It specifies CSASHYQGGREKLFF.

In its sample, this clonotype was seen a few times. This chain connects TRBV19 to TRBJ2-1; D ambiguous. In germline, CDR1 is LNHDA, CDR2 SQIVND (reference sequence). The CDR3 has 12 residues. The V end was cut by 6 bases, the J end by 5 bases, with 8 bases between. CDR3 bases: TGTGCCAGTAGGGCCTTGGACAATGAGCAGTTCTTC. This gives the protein CASRALDNEQFF.

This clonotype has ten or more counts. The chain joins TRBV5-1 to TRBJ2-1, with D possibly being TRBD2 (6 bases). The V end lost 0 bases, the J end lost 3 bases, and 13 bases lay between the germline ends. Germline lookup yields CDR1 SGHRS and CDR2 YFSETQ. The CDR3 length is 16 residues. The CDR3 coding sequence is TGCGCCAGCAGCTTGGCCGGGGGAGCCTACTACAATGAGCAGTTCTTC. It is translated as CASSLAGGAYYNEQFF.